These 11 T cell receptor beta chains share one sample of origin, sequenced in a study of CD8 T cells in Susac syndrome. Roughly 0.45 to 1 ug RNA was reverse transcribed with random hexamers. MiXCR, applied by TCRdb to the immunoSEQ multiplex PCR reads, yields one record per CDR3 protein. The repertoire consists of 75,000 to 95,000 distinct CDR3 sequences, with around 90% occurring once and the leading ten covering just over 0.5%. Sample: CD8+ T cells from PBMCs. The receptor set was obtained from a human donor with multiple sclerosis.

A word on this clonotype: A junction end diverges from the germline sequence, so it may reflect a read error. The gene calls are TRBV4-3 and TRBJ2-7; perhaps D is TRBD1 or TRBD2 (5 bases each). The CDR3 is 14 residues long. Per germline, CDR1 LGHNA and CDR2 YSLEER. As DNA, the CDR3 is TGCGCCAGCAGCCAAGATCCCGGGGCAGGGCCCTCGGTCTTC. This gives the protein CASSQDPGAGPSVF.

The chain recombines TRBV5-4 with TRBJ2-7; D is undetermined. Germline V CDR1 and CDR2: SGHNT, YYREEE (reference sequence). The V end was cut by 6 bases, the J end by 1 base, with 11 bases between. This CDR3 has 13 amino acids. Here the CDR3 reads CASTMDGSYEQYF. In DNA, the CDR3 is TGTGCCAGCACCATGGACGGTTCCTACGAGCAGTACTTC. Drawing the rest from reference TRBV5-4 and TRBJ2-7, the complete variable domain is ETGVTQSPTHLIKTRGQQVTLRCSSQSGHNTVSWYQQALGQGPQFIFQYYREEENGRGNFPPRFSGLQFPNYSSELNVNALELDDSALYLCASTMDGSYEQYFGPGTRLTVT.

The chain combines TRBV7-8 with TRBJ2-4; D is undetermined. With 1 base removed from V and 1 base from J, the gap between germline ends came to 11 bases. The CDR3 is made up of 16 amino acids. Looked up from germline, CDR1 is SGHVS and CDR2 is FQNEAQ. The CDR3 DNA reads TGTGCCAGCAGCTTAGAAAAATCTTTTGCCAAAAACATTCAGTACTTC. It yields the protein CASSLEKSFAKNIQYF.

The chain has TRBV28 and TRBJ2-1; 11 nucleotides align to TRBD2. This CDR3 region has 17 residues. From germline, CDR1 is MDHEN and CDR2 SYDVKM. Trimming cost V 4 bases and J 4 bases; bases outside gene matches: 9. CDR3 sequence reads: CASSSQLAGEAYNEQFF. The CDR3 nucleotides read TGTGCCAGCAGTTCCCAACTAGCGGGAGAAGCGTACAATGAGCAGTTCTTC.

The DNA for the CDR3 is TGTGCCAGCAGCCCGGGACCAGCGGGCGAGCAGTACTTC. This encodes CASSPGPAGEQYF. The chain couples TRBV7-2 to TRBJ2-7; D is possibly TRBD2 (6 bases). Germline CDR1 and CDR2: SGHTA and FQGNSA. V was pared by 5 bases and J by 6 bases, with 14 bases between. The length of the CDR3 is 13 residues.

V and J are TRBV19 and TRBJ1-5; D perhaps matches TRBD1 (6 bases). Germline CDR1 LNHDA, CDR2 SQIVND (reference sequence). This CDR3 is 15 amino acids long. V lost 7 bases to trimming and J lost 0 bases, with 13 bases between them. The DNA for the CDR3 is TGTGCCAGTACCCTGACAGGCCTTAGCAATCAGCCCCAGCATTTT. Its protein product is CASTLTGLSNQPQHF.

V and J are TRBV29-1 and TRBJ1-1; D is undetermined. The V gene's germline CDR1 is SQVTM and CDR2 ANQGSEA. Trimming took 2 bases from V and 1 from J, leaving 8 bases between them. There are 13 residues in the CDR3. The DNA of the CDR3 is TGCAGCGTTGAACGGCAGGCGAACACTGAAGCTTTCTTT. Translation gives CSVERQANTEAFF.

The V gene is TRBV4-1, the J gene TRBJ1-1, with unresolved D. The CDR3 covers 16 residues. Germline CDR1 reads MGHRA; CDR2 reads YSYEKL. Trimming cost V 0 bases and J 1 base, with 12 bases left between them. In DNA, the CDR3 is TGCGCCAGCAGCCAAGAGCAGCACCCTAGGAACACTGAAGCTTTCTTT. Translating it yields CASSQEQHPRNTEAFF.

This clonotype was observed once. The CDR3 region is CASSPLSGIDTGELFF. CDR3 DNA: TGTGCCAGCAGCCCCCTTAGCGGGATAGACACCGGGGAGCTGTTTTTT. V is TRBV7-3 and J is TRBJ2-2, with 8 bases fitting TRBD2. After removal of 5 bases from V and 3 bases from J, the junction contained 8 bases not matched to a gene. Germline values: CDR1 SGHTA, CDR2 FQGTGA. The length of the CDR3 is 16 residues.

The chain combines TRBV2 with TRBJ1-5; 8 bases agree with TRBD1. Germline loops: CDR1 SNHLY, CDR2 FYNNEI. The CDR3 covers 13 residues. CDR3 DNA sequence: TGTGGCCTAGGGGACAGGCCCGGGCAGCCCCAGCATTTT. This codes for CGLGDRPGQPQHF. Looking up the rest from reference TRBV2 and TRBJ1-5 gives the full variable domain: EPEVTQTPSHQVTQMGQEVILRCVPISNHLYFYWYRQILGQKVEFLVSFYNNEISEKSEIFDDQFSVERPDGSNFTLKIRSTKLEDSAMYFCGLGDRPGQPQHFGDGTRLSIL.

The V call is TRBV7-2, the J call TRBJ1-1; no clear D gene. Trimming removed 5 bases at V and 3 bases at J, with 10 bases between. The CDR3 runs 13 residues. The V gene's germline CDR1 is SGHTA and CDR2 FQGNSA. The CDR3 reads CASSPITDTEAFF. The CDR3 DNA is TGTGCCAGCAGCCCTATAACAGACACTGAAGCTTTCTTT.